A single sample gave rise to the 14 T cell receptor beta chains below, sequenced in a study of naive and memory T cell subsets. An equimolar mix of two oligonucleotides served as the beta constant-region primer for TRBC1 and TRBC2. TCRdb independently ran MiXCR on the UMI-ligation and nested PCR reads; one entry per CDR3 protein. The sample holds some 85,000 distinct CDR3 sequences, roughly 13% seen once. The specimen sequenced was central memory CD4+ T cells from blood. These receptors came from a human donor in good health.

This rearrangement joins TRBV6-6 to TRBJ2-7; 11 nucleotides agree with TRBD1. The V and J ends lost 10 bases and 3 bases, in that order; junction bases with no gene match: 8. The CDR3 extends over 14 amino acids. Germline V gives CDR1 MNHNY, CDR2 SVGAGI (reference sequence). CDR3 loop: CATRTGGRVYEQYF. CDR3 DNA: TGTGCCACCAGGACAGGGGGCAGGGTCTACGAGCAGTACTTC.

This chain joins TRBV7-9 and TRBJ2-7, with D perhaps TRBD1 or TRBD2 (5 bases each). V dropped 0 bases and J dropped 5 bases, with 11 bases sitting between them. The CDR3 loop spans 14 amino acids. The germline V gene encodes CDR1 SEHNR and CDR2 FQNEAQ (reference sequence). CDR3 sequence: CASSLAMGPHEQYF. In DNA form, the CDR3 reads TGTGCCAGCAGCTTAGCTATGGGACCCCACGAGCAGTACTTC.

This clonotype was counted between two and nine times. The chain is built from TRBV3-1 and TRBJ2-7; 9 nucleotides match TRBD1. The CDR3 is made up of 16 amino acids. CDR1 and CDR2 (germline): LGHDT, YNNKEL (reference sequence). With V trimmed by 1 base and J by 7 bases, 11 bases remained unmatched. In nucleotides, the CDR3 is TGTGCCAGCAGCCAAGTAAGAACAGGGGGCGTCGGGGAGCAGTACTTC. Translating it yields CASSQVRTGGVGEQYF.

This clonotype was detected a few times. The chain recombines TRBV2 with TRBJ2-2, with D hard to call. Per germline, CDR1 SNHLY and CDR2 FYNNEI. The CDR3 is 14 residues long. V lost 4 bases to trimming and J lost 1 base, with 7 bases between them. The chain's CDR3 is CASSVGRNTGELFF. For the CDR3, the DNA is TGTGCCAGCAGTGTCGGTCGGAACACCGGGGAGCTGTTTTTT.

This clonotype was found a few times. The chain has TRBV18 and TRBJ1-2, with TRBD1 as a possible D gene (5 bases). The V end was cut by 3 bases, the J end by 8 bases, with 13 bases between. The germline V gene encodes CDR1 KGHSH and CDR2 LQKENI. The CDR3 contains 13 residues. The CDR3 coding sequence is TGTGCCAGCTCACCCCCTGGGGCAGAGGGCTACACCTTC. Amino acids: CASSPPGAEGYTF.

The chain employs TRBV12-3 or TRBV12-4 and TRBJ2-1, with 9 bases matching TRBD2. The CDR3 has 15 residues. V lost 4 bases to trimming and J lost 7 bases; unmatched junction nucleotides: 8. CDR3 DNA: TGTGCCAGCAGTTCGGGCGGGAGGGCCTGGAATGAGCAGTTCTTC. Amino acids: CASSSGGRAWNEQFF.

The chain combines TRBV10-3 with TRBJ1-1; D is unclear. There are 14 residues in the CDR3. Germline V lookup: CDR1 ENHRY, CDR2 SYGVKD. Trimming shortened V by 6 bases and J by 1 base, and 12 bases separated the two germline ends. The CDR3 reads CAIRKDGSNTEAFF. The CDR3 coding sequence is TGTGCCATCAGGAAAGACGGATCGAACACTGAAGCTTTCTTT.

The rearrangement uses TRBV4-1 and TRBJ2-4, with D unclear. The germline gives CDR1 MGHRA, CDR2 YSYEKL. V was trimmed by 4 bases and J by 6 bases, leaving 10 bases between them. This CDR3 contains 13 residues. The CDR3 loop reads CASSPSYRNIQYF. CDR3 bases: TGCGCCAGCAGCCCCAGTTACCGAAACATTCAGTACTTC.

There are a few counts of this clonotype. The chain is built from TRBV3-1 and TRBJ2-3; D unresolved. CDR1 is LGHDT, CDR2 YNNKEL, per germline (reference sequence). V dropped 0 bases and J dropped 2 bases, with 9 bases sitting between them. The CDR3 runs 15 residues. The CDR3 reads CASSQDQGNTDTQYF. Written as DNA, the CDR3 is TGTGCCAGCAGCCAAGACCAAGGGAACACAGATACGCAGTATTTT.

This clonotype was observed a handful of times. The rearrangement uses TRBV28 and TRBJ2-7, with 9 positions matching TRBD1. Trimming cost V 8 bases and J 1 base; bases outside gene matches: 0. CDR3 size: 12 residues. The germline CDR1 and CDR2 sequences are MDHEN and SYDVKM. The CDR3 nucleotides are TGTGCCAGCGGGACAGGGTCCTACGAGCAGTACTTC. It is translated as CASGTGSYEQYF.

This clonotype was recorded many times. The chain combines TRBV15 with TRBJ1-2; tentative D call: TRBD1 (6 bases). Germline CDR1 reads LNHNV; CDR2 reads YYDKDF (reference sequence). The CDR3 runs 15 residues. Trimming stripped 5 bases from V and 2 bases from J, with 15 bases between. CDR3 coding DNA: TGTGCCACCAGCCCGGCGGGGGGGCGGAACTATGGCTACACCTTC. This sequence encodes CATSPAGGRNYGYTF.

This clonotype was seen more than once but under ten times. The chain joins TRBV2 to TRBJ2-1, with 7 bases fitting TRBD2. Trimming cost V 3 bases and J 4 bases; bases outside gene matches: 6. Germline V gene sequence: CDR1 SNHLY, CDR2 FYNNEI. This CDR3 is 15 amino acids long. CDR3 sequence: CASSDMGLTYNEQFF. The CDR3, as DNA: TGTGCCAGCAGTGATATGGGACTAACTTACAATGAGCAGTTCTTC.

The genes are TRBV7-9 and TRBJ1-1, with D uncertain. CDR1 is SEHNR and CDR2 is FQNEAQ in the germline V gene (reference sequence). The CDR3 totals 12 residues. V dropped 1 base and J dropped 6 bases, with 6 bases sitting between them. The CDR3 nucleotides read TGTGCCAGCAGCTTAGACTTTGCTGAAGCTTTCTTT. Its protein product is CASSLDFAEAFF.

This clonotype occurred a few times. The rearrangement links TRBV23-1 to TRBJ2-6; perhaps TRBD2 as D (5 bases). TRBV23-1 is assigned to the ORF class and has an uncertain function. CDR3 size: 17 residues. V was cut by 0 bases and J by 4 bases, with 13 bases left in between. CDR3 bases: TGCGCCAGCAGTCAATCCACACGTCCGGGGGGGGCCAACGTCCTGACTTTC. The encoded protein is CASSQSTRPGGANVLTF.